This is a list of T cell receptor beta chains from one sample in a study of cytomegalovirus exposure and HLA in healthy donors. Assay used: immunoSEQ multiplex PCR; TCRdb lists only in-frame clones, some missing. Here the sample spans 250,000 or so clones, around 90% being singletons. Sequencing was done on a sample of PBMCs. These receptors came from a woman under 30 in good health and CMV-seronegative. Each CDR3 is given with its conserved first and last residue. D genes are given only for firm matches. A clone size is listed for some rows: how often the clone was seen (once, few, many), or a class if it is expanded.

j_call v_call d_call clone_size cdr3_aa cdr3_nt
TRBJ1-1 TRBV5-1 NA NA CASTSFRTEAFF TGCGCCAGCACCTCCTTTCGGACTGAGGCTTTCTTT
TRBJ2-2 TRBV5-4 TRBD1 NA CASSLSGGNTGELFF TGTGCCAGCAGCTTATCAGGGGGCAACACCGGGGAGCTGTTTTTT
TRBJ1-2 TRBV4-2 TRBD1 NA CASSPLGQARGYTF TGTGCCAGCAGCCCTCTAGGACAGGCAAGGGGCTACACCTTC
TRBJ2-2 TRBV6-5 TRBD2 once CASRRGSGGELFF TGTGCCAGCAGGCGGGGGAGCGGCGGGGAGCTGTTTTTT
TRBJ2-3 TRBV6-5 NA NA CASSFVDTDTQYF TGTGCCAGCAGTTTCGTAGACACAGATACGCAGTATTTT
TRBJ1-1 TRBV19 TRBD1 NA CASSIASTGPEAFF TGTGCCAGTAGTATAGCCTCGACAGGGCCGGAAGCTTTCTTT
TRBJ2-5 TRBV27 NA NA CASSLGGEETQYF TGTGCCAGCAGTTTGGGTGGGGAGGAGACCCAGTACTTC
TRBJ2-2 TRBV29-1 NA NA CSVVPGRTGELFF TGCAGCGTTGTTCCGGGAAGGACCGGGGAGCTGTTTTTT
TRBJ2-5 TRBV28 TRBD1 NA CASSPRTGLQETQYF TGTGCCAGCAGTCCTAGGACAGGACTCCAAGAGACCCAGTACTTC
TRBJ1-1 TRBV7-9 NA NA CASSWGHLDRHTEAFF TGTGCCAGCAGCTGGGGCCACCTCGACAGACACACTGAAGCTTTCTTT
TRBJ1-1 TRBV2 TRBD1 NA CASSFGQGSFTEAFF TGTGCCAGCAGCTTCGGACAGGGGAGTTTCACTGAAGCTTTCTTT
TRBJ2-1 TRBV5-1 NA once CASSSPTGSEQFF TGCGCCAGCAGCTCGCCAACAGGGAGTGAGCAGTTCTTC
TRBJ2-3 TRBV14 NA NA CASSQGLVTDTQYF TGTGCCAGCAGCCAAGGACTAGTCACAGATACGCAGTATTTT
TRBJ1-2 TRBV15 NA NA CATSLSSGGRGYTF TGTGCCACCAGCCTTAGCTCTGGAGGGCGCGGCTACACCTTC
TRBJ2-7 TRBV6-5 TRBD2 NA CASSYSSGGEQYF TGTGCCAGCAGTTACTCGTCGGGGGGGGAGCAGTACTTC
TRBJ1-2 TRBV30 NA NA CAGGWRANYGYTF TGTGCCGGAGGATGGAGGGCCAACTATGGCTACACCTTC
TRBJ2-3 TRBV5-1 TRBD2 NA CASSFGLAGGDTQYF TGCGCCAGCAGCTTTGGGCTAGCGGGGGGAGATACGCAGTATTTT
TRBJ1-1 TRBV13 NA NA CASSSSVPGRGWPAFF TGTGCCAGCAGCTCTTCCGTCCCGGGACGGGGGTGGCCAGCTTTCTTT
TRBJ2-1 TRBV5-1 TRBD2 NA CASSLGTSDYNEQFF TGCGCCAGCAGCCTCGGGACTAGCGACTACAATGAGCAGTTCTTC
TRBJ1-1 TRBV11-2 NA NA CASSFRDTYTEAFF TGTGCCAGCAGCTTCCGGGACACCTACACTGAAGCTTTCTTT
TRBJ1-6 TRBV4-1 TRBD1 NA CASSQEGTGVTTNSPLHF TGCGCCAGCAGCCAAGAGGGAACAGGGGTTACGACTAATTCACCCCTCCACTTT
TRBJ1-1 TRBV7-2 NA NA CASSLFGNTEAFF TGTGCCAGCAGCTTATTCGGGAACACTGAAGCTTTCTTT
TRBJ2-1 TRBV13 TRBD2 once CASSSRTSAYNEQFF TGTGCCAGCAGCTCAAGGACTAGCGCCTACAATGAGCAGTTCTTC